The rows below give T cell receptor beta chains drawn from one sample of a study of cytomegalovirus exposure and HLA in healthy donors. Assay: immunoSEQ multiplex PCR; the TCRdb copy retains only in-frame clones and omits some. This table has more than 150,000 clones, 76% appearing once. Source material: PBMCs. These receptors came from a woman in her 30s in good health and CMV-seropositive. Each CDR3 is given with its conserved first and last residue. Each record gives: D gene, clone size, V gene, J gene, CDR3 protein. The D gene is left open where the match is weak. The size of a clone is reported for some rows only, either as once, few or many, or as a class for expanded clones.

D gene: -; clone size: -; V gene: TRBV7-3; J gene: TRBJ2-3; CDR3 protein: CASSPAGGTQYF
D gene: -; clone size: -; V gene: TRBV7-3; J gene: TRBJ2-1; CDR3 protein: CASSLTGYEQFF
D gene: TRBD2; clone size: -; V gene: TRBV6-1; J gene: TRBJ2-7; CDR3 protein: CASSAGLAGNEQYF
D gene: -; clone size: -; V gene: TRBV6-1; J gene: TRBJ2-5; CDR3 protein: CASSEVQGGETQYF
D gene: TRBD2; clone size: -; V gene: TRBV5-1; J gene: TRBJ2-3; CDR3 protein: CASSWGLAHTDTQYF
D gene: TRBD2; clone size: -; V gene: TRBV12-5; J gene: TRBJ2-3; CDR3 protein: CASGLVRPSGVLDTQYF
D gene: TRBD1; clone size: -; V gene: TRBV28; J gene: TRBJ1-2; CDR3 protein: CASSLEGAGMNGYTF
D gene: -; clone size: -; V gene: TRBV29-1; J gene: TRBJ1-2; CDR3 protein: CSVEDGRGHGYTF
D gene: TRBD1; clone size: -; V gene: TRBV19; J gene: TRBJ2-1; CDR3 protein: CASSTGQGSYNEQFF
D gene: TRBD1; clone size: -; V gene: TRBV4-1; J gene: TRBJ1-5; CDR3 protein: CASSQVQGANQPQHF
D gene: -; clone size: -; V gene: TRBV6-5; J gene: TRBJ1-6; CDR3 protein: CASSYGQEGSPLHF
D gene: TRBD1; clone size: -; V gene: TRBV6-5; J gene: TRBJ1-1; CDR3 protein: CASIRQGVNTEAFF
D gene: -; clone size: -; V gene: TRBV7-2; J gene: TRBJ2-7; CDR3 protein: CASSSQGTSYYEQYF
D gene: TRBD2; clone size: -; V gene: TRBV19; J gene: TRBJ2-7; CDR3 protein: CASKPTLASASHEQYF
D gene: -; clone size: -; V gene: TRBV5-6; J gene: TRBJ1-5; CDR3 protein: CASSLTGNQPQHF
D gene: -; clone size: few; V gene: TRBV15; J gene: TRBJ2-3; CDR3 protein: CATSTAGADTQYF
D gene: TRBD1; clone size: once; V gene: TRBV7-9; J gene: TRBJ2-7; CDR3 protein: CASSSWGTGADSYEQYF
D gene: -; clone size: -; V gene: TRBV6-6; J gene: TRBJ2-5; CDR3 protein: CASSYWGGEETQYF
D gene: -; clone size: -; V gene: TRBV12-5; J gene: TRBJ2-2; CDR3 protein: CASGFGDTGELFF
D gene: -; clone size: -; V gene: TRBV6-1; J gene: TRBJ2-6; CDR3 protein: CAGSADTASGANVLTF
D gene: TRBD1; clone size: -; V gene: TRBV10-3; J gene: TRBJ2-2; CDR3 protein: CAISNRTGPIANTGELFF
D gene: -; clone size: -; V gene: TRBV21-1; J gene: TRBJ1-5; CDR3 protein: CASSKGNWDCPGGNQPQHF
D gene: -; clone size: -; V gene: TRBV6-1; J gene: TRBJ1-2; CDR3 protein: CASSEENLGGVYGYTF
D gene: -; clone size: -; V gene: TRBV19; J gene: TRBJ2-5; CDR3 protein: CASSMVDRQETQYF
D gene: TRBD2; clone size: -; V gene: TRBV5-1; J gene: TRBJ2-7; CDR3 protein: CASSLDGTSGLEQYF
D gene: -; clone size: -; V gene: TRBV7-2; J gene: TRBJ2-5; CDR3 protein: CASSLLGAETQYF
D gene: -; clone size: -; V gene: TRBV28; J gene: TRBJ2-1; CDR3 protein: CASSPGSSGYNEQFF
D gene: -; clone size: few; V gene: TRBV6-1; J gene: TRBJ2-7; CDR3 protein: CASRESAPTGRREQYF
D gene: TRBD2; clone size: -; V gene: TRBV4-3; J gene: TRBJ2-3; CDR3 protein: CASSQALAGPTDTQYF
D gene: -; clone size: -; V gene: TRBV19; J gene: TRBJ1-2; CDR3 protein: CASSIRQGFYGYTF
D gene: -; clone size: -; V gene: TRBV10-3; J gene: TRBJ1-2; CDR3 protein: CAISEPTGEGYTF
D gene: TRBD1; clone size: -; V gene: TRBV6-1; J gene: TRBJ2-1; CDR3 protein: CASSPYRGLEQFF
D gene: -; clone size: -; V gene: TRBV27; J gene: TRBJ2-3; CDR3 protein: CASGKIRRVGGTDTQYF
D gene: -; clone size: -; V gene: TRBV7-2; J gene: TRBJ1-5; CDR3 protein: CASSLGQGSQPQHF
D gene: TRBD1; clone size: -; V gene: TRBV5-1; J gene: TRBJ2-4; CDR3 protein: CASSLYSGTGGAKNSQYF
D gene: -; clone size: -; V gene: TRBV27; J gene: TRBJ1-2; CDR3 protein: CASSSLSPGSGYTF
D gene: TRBD1; clone size: -; V gene: TRBV7-9; J gene: TRBJ2-5; CDR3 protein: CASSIRQGQETQYF
D gene: -; clone size: once; V gene: TRBV6-1; J gene: TRBJ2-7; CDR3 protein: CASSEVRRGLFDYEQYF
D gene: TRBD2; clone size: once; V gene: TRBV5-1; J gene: TRBJ2-3; CDR3 protein: CASGDLAGGQVTQYF
D gene: TRBD2; clone size: -; V gene: TRBV7-9; J gene: TRBJ2-1; CDR3 protein: CASSLREGSGGRRNEQFF
D gene: TRBD1; clone size: -; V gene: TRBV28; J gene: TRBJ2-7; CDR3 protein: CATGTGGNSYEQYF